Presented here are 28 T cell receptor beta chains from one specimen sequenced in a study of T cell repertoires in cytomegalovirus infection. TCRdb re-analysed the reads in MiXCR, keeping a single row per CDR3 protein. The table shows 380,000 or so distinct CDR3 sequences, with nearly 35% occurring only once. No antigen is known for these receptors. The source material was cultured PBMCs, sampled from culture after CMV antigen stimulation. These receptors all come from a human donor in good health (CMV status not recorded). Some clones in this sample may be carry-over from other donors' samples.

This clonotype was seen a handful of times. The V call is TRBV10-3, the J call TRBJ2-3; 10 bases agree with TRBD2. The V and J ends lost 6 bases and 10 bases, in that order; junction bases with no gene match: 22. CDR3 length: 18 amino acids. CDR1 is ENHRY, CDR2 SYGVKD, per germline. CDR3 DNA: TGTGCCATCAGGGGGACAGACCTAGCGGGAGCCGACCGGTTTTCGCAGTATTTT. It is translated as CAIRGTDLAGADRFSQYF.

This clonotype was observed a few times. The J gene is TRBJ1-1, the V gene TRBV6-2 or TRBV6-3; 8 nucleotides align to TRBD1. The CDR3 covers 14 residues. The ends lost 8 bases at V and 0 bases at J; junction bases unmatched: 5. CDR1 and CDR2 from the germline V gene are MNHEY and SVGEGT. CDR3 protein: CASWDRNMNTEAFF. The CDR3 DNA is TGTGCCAGCTGGGACAGGAACATGAACACTGAAGCTTTCTTT.

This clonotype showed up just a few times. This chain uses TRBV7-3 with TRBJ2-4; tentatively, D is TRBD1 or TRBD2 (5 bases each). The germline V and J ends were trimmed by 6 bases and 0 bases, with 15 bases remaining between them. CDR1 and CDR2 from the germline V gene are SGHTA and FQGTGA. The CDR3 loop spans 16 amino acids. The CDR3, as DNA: TGTGCCAGCAGGGGGGTAAAAGGCCTAGCCAAAAACATTCAGTACTTC. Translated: CASRGVKGLAKNIQYF. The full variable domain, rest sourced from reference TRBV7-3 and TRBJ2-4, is GAGVSQTPSNKVTEKGKYVELRCDPISGHTALYWYRQSLGQGPEFLIYFQGTGAADDSGLPNDRFFAVRPEGSVSTLKIQRTERGDSAVYLCASRGVKGLAKNIQYFGAGTRLSVL.

The CDR3 nucleotides read TGTGCCAGCAGCTTACGGGCCCAGGGAGGTCGAGATACGCAGTATTTT. As protein: CASSLRAQGGRDTQYF. This chain joins TRBV7-2 and TRBJ2-3; TRBD2 is a possible D gene (6 bases). Trimming removed 2 bases at V and 5 bases at J, with 17 bases between. The germline gives CDR1 SGHTA, CDR2 FQGNSA. The CDR3 has 16 residues.

The CDR3 bases are TGCAGTGCTAGTGCTCGGGAGGGCAGGTCTGGGGCCAACGTCCTGACTTTC. Its translation is CSASAREGRSGANVLTF. The V and J genes are TRBV20-1 and TRBJ2-6, with 8 bases matching TRBD2. The CDR3 totals 17 residues. The germline V gene encodes CDR1 DFQATT and CDR2 SNEGSKA (reference sequence). Germline trimming cut 3 bases from V and 1 base from J; bases unmatched to any gene: 8.

The CDR3 DNA follows: TGTGCCAGCAGCTTTCTGGGACTAGCGCCCAGGAGGGTCAAAAACATTCAGTACTTC. Protein: CASSFLGLAPRRVKNIQYF. J is TRBJ2-4 and V is TRBV11-2, with 10 bases identical to TRBD2. V shed 3 bases and J 3 bases; nucleotides not matched to a gene: 14. The CDR3 has 19 amino acids. Germline V gene data show CDR1 as SGHAT and CDR2 as FQNNGV.

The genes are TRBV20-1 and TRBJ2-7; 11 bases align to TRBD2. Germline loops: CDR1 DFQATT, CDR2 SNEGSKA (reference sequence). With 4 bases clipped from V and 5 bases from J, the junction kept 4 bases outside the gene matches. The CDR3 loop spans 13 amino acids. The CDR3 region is CSAILAGGNEQYF. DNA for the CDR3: TGCAGTGCTATCCTAGCGGGAGGAAACGAGCAGTACTTC.

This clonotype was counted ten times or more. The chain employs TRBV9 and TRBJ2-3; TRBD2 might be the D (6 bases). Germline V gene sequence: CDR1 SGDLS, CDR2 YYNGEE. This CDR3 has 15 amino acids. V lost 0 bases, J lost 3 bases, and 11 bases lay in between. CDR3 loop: CASSVAGGRTDTQYF. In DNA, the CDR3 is TGTGCCAGCAGCGTAGCCGGGGGTCGGACAGATACGCAGTATTTT.

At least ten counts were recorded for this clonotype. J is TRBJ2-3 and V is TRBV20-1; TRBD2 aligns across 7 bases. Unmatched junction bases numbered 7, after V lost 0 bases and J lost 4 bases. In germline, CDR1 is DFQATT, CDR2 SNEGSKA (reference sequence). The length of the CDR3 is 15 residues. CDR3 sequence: CSARDSGRGPDTQYF. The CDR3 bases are TGCAGTGCTAGAGATAGTGGGAGGGGCCCAGATACGCAGTATTTT.

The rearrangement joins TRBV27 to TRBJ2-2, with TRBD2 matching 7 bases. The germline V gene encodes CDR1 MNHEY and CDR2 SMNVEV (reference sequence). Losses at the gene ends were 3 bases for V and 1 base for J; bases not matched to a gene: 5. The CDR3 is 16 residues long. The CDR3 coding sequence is TGTGCCAGCAGTTTGTCCCCTAGCGGGAACACCGGGGAGCTGTTTTTT. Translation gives CASSLSPSGNTGELFF.

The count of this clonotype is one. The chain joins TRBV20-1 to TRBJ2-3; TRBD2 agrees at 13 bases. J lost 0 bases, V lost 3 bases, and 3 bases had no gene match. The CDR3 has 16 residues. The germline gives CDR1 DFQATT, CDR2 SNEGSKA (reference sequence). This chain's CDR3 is CSASKLAGGSTDTQYF. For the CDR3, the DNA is TGCAGTGCTAGTAAACTAGCGGGAGGGAGCACAGATACGCAGTATTTT.

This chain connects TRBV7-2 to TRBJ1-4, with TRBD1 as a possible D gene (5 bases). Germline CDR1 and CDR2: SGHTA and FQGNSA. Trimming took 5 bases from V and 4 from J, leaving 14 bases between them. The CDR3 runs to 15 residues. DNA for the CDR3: TGTGCCAGCAGCCCTAATCAGGGAGTTAATGAAAAACTGTTTTTT. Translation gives CASSPNQGVNEKLFF. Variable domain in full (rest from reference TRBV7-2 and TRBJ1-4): GAGVSQSPSNKVTEKGKDVELRCDPISGHTALYWYRQSLGQGLEFLIYFQGNSAPDKSGLPSDRFSAERTGGSVSTLTIQRTQQEDSAVYLCASSPNQGVNEKLFFGSGTQLSVL.

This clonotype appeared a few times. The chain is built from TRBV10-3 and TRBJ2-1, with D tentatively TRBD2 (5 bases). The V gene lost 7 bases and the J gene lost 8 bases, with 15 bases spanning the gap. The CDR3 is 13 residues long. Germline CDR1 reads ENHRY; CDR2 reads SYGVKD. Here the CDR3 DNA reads TGTGCCATCAAGGACTCCGCGCGTGATGAGCAGTTCTTC. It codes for CAIKDSARDEQFF.

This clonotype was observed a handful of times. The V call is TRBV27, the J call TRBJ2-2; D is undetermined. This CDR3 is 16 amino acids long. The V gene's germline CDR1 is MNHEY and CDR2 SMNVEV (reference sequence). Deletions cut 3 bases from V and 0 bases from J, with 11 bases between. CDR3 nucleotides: TGTGCCAGCAGTTTCCTCCCTGGGGCGAACACCGGGGAGCTGTTTTTT. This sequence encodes CASSFLPGANTGELFF.

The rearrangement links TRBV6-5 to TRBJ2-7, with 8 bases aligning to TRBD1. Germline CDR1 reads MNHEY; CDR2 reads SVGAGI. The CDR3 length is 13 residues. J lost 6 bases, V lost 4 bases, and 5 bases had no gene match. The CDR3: CASSSYRGTEQYV. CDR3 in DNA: TGTGCCAGCAGTTCCTACAGGGGGACCGAGCAGTACGTC.

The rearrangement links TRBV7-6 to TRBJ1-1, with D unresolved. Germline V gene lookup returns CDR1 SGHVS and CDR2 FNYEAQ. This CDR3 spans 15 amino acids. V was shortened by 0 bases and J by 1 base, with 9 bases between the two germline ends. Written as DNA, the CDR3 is TGTGCCAGCAGCTTAGCGCGGGGTAGGAACACTGAAGCTTTCTTT. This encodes CASSLARGRNTEAFF.

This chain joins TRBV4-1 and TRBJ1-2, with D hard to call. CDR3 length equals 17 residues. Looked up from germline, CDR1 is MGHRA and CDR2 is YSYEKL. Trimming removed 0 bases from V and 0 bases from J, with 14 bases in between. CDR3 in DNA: TGCGCCAGCAGCCAAGACGGGCCAGGCCCGGCTAACTATGGCTACACCTTC. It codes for CASSQDGPGPANYGYTF.

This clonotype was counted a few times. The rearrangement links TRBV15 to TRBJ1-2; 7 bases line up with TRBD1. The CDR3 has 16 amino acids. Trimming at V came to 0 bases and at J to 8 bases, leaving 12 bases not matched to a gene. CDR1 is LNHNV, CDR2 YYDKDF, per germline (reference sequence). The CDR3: CATSRDQVQGRGGYTF. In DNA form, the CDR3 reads TGTGCCACCAGCAGAGATCAGGTACAGGGGAGAGGAGGCTACACCTTC.

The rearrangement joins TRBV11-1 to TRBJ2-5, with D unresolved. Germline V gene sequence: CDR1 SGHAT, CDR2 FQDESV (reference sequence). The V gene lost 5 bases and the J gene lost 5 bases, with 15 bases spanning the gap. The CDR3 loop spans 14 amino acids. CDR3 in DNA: TGTGCCAGCAGCCCCTTTCGGACGCCGGAGACCCAGTACTTC. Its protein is CASSPFRTPETQYF.

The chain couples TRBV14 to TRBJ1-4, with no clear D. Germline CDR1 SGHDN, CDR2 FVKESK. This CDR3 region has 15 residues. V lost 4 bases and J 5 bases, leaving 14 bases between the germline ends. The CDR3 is CASSLKLGRNEKLFF. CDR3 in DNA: TGTGCCAGCAGCCTTAAGCTAGGGAGAAATGAAAAACTGTTTTTT.

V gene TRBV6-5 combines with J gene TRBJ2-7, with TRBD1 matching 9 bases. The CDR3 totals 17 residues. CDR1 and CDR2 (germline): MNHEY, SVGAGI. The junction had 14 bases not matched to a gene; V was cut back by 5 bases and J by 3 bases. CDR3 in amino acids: CASSPPTGTGLFYEQYF. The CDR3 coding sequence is TGTGCCAGCAGTCCACCAACCGGGACAGGGCTTTTCTACGAGCAGTACTTC.

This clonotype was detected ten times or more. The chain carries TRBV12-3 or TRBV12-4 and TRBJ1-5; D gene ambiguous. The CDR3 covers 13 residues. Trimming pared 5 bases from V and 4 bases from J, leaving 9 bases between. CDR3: CASSIERNQPQHF. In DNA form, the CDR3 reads TGTGCCAGCAGTATAGAGAGAAATCAGCCCCAGCATTTT.

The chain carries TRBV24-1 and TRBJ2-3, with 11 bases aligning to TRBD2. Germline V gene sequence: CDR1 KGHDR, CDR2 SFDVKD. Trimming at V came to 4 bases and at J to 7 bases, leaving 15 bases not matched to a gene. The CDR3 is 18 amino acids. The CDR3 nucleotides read TGTGCCACCAGTGACCCGGGACTAGCGGACCATGGTGAAAATACGCAGTATTTT. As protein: CATSDPGLADHGENTQYF.

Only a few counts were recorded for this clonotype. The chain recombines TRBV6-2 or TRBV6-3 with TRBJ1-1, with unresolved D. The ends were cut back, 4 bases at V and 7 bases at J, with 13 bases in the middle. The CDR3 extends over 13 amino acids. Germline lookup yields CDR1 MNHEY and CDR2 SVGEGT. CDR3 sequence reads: CASSFPGSFEAFF. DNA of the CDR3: TGTGCCAGCAGTTTCCCGGGGAGTTTTGAAGCTTTCTTT.

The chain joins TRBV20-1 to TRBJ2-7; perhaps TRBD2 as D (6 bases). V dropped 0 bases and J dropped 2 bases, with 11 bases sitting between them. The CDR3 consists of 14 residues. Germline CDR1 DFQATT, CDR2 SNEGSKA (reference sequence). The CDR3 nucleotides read TGCAGTGCTAGAGATTTGGCGGGGACCTACGAGCAGTACTTC. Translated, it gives CSARDLAGTYEQYF.

The DNA of the CDR3 is TGTGCCATCAGCCGGGGCCCGGGGGGCCAAGAGACCCAGTACTTC. It translates to CAISRGPGGQETQYF. This rearrangement joins TRBV10-3 to TRBJ2-5; 7 bases map to TRBD2. There are 15 residues in the CDR3. Looked up from germline, CDR1 is ENHRY and CDR2 is SYGVKD. The V and J ends lost 6 bases and 1 base, in that order; junction bases with no gene match: 8.

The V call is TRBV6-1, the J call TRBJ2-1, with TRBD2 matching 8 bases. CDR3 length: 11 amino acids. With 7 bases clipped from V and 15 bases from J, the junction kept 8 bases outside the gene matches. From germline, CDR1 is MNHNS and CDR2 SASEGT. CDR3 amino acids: CASTERGRGFF. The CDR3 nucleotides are TGTGCCAGCACCGAGCGGGGGAGGGGGTTCTTC.

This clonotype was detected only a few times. DNA of the CDR3: TGTGCCAGCAATCCGCAAGCAGGGGCGAGCACTGAAGCTTTCTTT. The encoded protein is CASNPQAGASTEAFF. This chain connects TRBV28 to TRBJ1-1; D may be TRBD1 (6 bases). This CDR3 region has 15 residues. CDR1 MDHEN and CDR2 SYDVKM come from the germline V gene. V gave up 7 bases and J gave up 4 bases, with 19 bases separating them. Variable domain in full (rest from reference TRBV28 and TRBJ1-1): DVKVTQSSRYLVKRTGEKVFLECVQDMDHENMFWYRQDPGLGLRLIYFSYDVKMKEKGDIPEGYSVSREKKERFSLILESASTNQTSMYLCASNPQAGASTEAFFGQGTRLTVV.